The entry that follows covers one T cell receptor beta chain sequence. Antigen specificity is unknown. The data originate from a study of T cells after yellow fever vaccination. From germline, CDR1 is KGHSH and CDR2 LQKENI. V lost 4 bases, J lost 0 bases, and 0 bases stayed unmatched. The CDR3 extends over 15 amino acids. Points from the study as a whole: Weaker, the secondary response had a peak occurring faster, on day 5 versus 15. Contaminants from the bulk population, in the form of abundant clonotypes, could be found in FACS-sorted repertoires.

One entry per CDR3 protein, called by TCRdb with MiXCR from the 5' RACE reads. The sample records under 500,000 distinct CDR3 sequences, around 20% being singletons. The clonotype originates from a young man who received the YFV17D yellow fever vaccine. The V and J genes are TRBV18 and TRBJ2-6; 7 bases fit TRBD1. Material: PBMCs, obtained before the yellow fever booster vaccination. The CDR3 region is CASSRDSSGANVLTF. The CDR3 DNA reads TGTGCCAGCTCACGGGACAGCTCTGGGGCCAACGTCCTGACTTTC.